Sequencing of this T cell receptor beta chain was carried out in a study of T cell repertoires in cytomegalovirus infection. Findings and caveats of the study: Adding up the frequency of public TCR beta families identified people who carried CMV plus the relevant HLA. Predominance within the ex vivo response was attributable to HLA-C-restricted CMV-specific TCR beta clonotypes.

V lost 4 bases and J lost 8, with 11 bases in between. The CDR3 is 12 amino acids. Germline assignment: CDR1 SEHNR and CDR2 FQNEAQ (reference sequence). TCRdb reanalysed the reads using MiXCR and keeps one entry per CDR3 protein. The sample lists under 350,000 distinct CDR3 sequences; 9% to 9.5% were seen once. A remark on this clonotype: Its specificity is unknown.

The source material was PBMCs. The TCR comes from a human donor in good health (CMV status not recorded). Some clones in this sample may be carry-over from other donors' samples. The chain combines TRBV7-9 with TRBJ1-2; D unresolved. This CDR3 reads CASSSAAKGYTF. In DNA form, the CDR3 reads TGTGCCAGCAGCTCCGCCGCAAAGGGCTACACCTTC. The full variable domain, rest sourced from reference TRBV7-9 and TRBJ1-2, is DTGVSQNPRHKITKRGQNVTFRCDPISEHNRLYWYRQTLGQGPEFLTYFQNEAQLEKSRLLSDRFSAERPKGSFSTLEIQRTEQGDSAMYLCASSSAAKGYTFGSGTRLTVV.